This note documents a single T cell receptor beta chain sequence. What it recognizes is unknown. This CDR3 contains 13 residues. Unmatched junction bases numbered 1, after V lost 2 bases and J lost 4 bases. Germline CDR1 is SQVTM and CDR2 is ANQGSEA. The data belong to a study of T cell responses to AZD1222 COVID-19 vaccine. Study observations and caveats: Recipients of two AZD1222 doses showed rising Spike-specific TCR breadth and depth. Females outnumbered males among donors, who were mostly white British; clonal diversity was possibly underestimated.

Measured with immunoSEQ multiplex PCR; TCRdb has only the in-frame clones, and not every one. Among 95,000 to 150,000 clones, roughly 89% were seen once, and the ten largest hold approximately 8.4%. The TCR sequence derives from an adult in good health. The rearrangement uses TRBV29-1 and TRBJ2-1; 8 bases are shared with TRBD1. Material: peripheral blood, obtained on day 0 of AZD1222 vaccination. The CDR3 bases are TGCAGCGTTGAAACAGGGGGGTACAATGAGCAGTTCTTC. It is translated as CSVETGGYNEQFF.